Shown below are 7 T cell receptor beta chains from a single sample sequenced in a study of cytomegalovirus exposure and HLA in healthy donors (dated by TCRdb to 2016 to 2017). The library was made by the immunoSEQ multiplex PCR assay. For the multiplex PCR, a mixture combining 60 forward primers for TCR Vbeta segments and 13 reverse primers for TCR Jbeta segments was used. TCRdb limited this immuneACCESS table to in-frame rearrangements with V and J called. A share of clones is missing; checked studies link under half to unresolved V genes, and the rest is unexplained. For this sample there are 70,000 to 80,000 clones; roughly 82% appear just once. The ten biggest clones cover under 2.5% of the sample. The material sequenced was PBMCs. All receptors derive from a young man in good health and CMV-seronegative.

The rearrangement uses TRBV7-9 and TRBJ2-2; weak D call: TRBD2 (6 bases). Germline lookup yields CDR1 SEHNR and CDR2 FQNEAQ (reference sequence). The CDR3 loop spans 17 amino acids. Trimming pared 6 bases from V and 4 bases from J, leaving 21 bases between. The CDR3 sequence is CASSHGLGGRVTGELFF. The DNA of the CDR3 is TGTGCCAGCAGTCACGGACTCGGGGGAAGAGTCACCGGGGAGCTGTTTTTT.

This chain links TRBV7-3 with TRBJ2-1; 9 nucleotides agree with TRBD1. The CDR3 consists of 13 residues. The germline gives CDR1 SGHTA, CDR2 FQGTGA. The V gene end was trimmed by 4 bases and the J gene end by 6 bases; junction bases not matched to a gene: 1. This CDR3 is CASSSTGGNEQFF. CDR3 DNA sequence: TGTGCCAGCAGCTCGACAGGGGGCAATGAGCAGTTCTTC.

The chain links TRBV25-1 to TRBJ2-1; D perhaps matches TRBD2 (6 bases). V lost 6 bases to trimming and J lost 6 bases, with 15 bases between them. Germline values: CDR1 MGHDK, CDR2 SYGVNS. This CDR3 has 14 amino acids. CDR3 DNA sequence: TGTGCCAGCAGAGACACTAGCACGCTCAATGAGCAGTTCTTC. The encoded protein is CASRDTSTLNEQFF.

There are a few counts of this clone. The V call is TRBV28, the J call TRBJ1-4; no clear D. The CDR3 runs 16 residues. Trimming took 10 bases from V and 0 from J, leaving 18 bases between them. Germline CDR1 reads MDHEN; CDR2 reads SYDVKM. The CDR3 reads CATVRYAAATNEKLFF. The CDR3 bases are TGTGCCACCGTAAGATATGCGGCCGCAACTAATGAAAAACTGTTTTTT.

CDR3 region: CASSQTTSGANVLTF. The CDR3 region has the DNA TGCGCCAGCAGCCAAACTACCTCTGGGGCCAACGTCCTGACTTTC. The V and J genes are TRBV4-1 and TRBJ2-6; D not resolved. This CDR3 is 15 amino acids long. Per germline, CDR1 MGHRA and CDR2 YSYEKL. Trimming removed 2 bases at V and 0 bases at J, with 5 bases between.

This clone was found a few times. The chain has TRBV18 and TRBJ2-7; TRBD2 aligns across 9 bases. The CDR3 sequence is 15 residues long. The germline V gene has CDR1 KGHSH and CDR2 LQKENI. The J segment lost 0 bases and the V segment lost 4 bases, leaving 4 bases of the junction unmatched. CDR3 sequence (DNA): TGTGCCAGCTCACAGCGGGGGGCCTCCTCCTACGAGCAGTACTTC. Protein sequence: CASSQRGASSYEQYF.

This chain connects TRBV4-3 to TRBJ1-2; 7 positions agree with TRBD1. Germline CDR1 LGHNA, CDR2 YSLEER. The junction had 6 bases not matched to a gene; V was cut back by 3 bases and J by 5 bases. The CDR3 contains 14 residues. As DNA, the CDR3 is TGCGCCAGCAGCCATCCCGACAGGGCTTATGGCTACACCTTC. Its protein is CASSHPDRAYGYTF.